These T cell receptor beta chains were read from a single sample in a study of STAT3 mutations in large granular lymphocyte leukemia. Sequenced by immunoSEQ multiplex PCR; TCRdb stores in-frame clones only, minus some. Among fewer than 9,500 clones listed, around 75% were seen once. The material sequenced was peripheral blood mononuclear cells. These receptors were obtained from a woman in her forties with T-cell large granular lymphocyte leukemia. Some clones in this sample may be carry-over from other donors' samples. CDR3s include the opening cysteine and the closing phenylalanine or tryptophan. The order of the fields is CDR3 DNA, CDR3 protein, V gene, D gene, J gene, clone size, CDR3 length. A D gene is named only where the DNA matches it firmly. Where a row states a size, it is once, few, many or the class of an expanded clone; other rows omit it.

CDR3nt: TGTGCCAGCAGTTACTCCGGCAGCCGTCGGCCCTATGGCTACACCTTC
CDR3aa: CASSYSGSRRPYGYTF
v_gene: TRBV6-5
d_gene: .
j_gene: TRBJ1-2
abundance: .
len: 16

CDR3nt: TGTGCCAGTGAAGGATTTTCCTATGGCTACACCTTC
CDR3aa: CASEGFSYGYTF
v_gene: TRBV19
d_gene: .
j_gene: TRBJ1-2
abundance: few
len: 12

CDR3nt: TGTGCCAGCAGCACCCCGGGGCGCCCCACTGAAGCTTTCTTT
CDR3aa: CASSTPGRPTEAFF
v_gene: TRBV6-6
d_gene: .
j_gene: TRBJ1-1
abundance: few
len: 14

CDR3nt: TGTGCCAGCAGCTTAGCCCTCCCTCCCGTTAATGAGCAGTTCTTC
CDR3aa: CASSLALPPVNEQFF
v_gene: TRBV7-6
d_gene: .
j_gene: TRBJ2-1
abundance: few
len: 15

CDR3nt: TGTGCCAGCAGCACCCGCGGGGAAACTCCTAATTCACCCCTCCACTTT
CDR3aa: CASSTRGETPNSPLHF
v_gene: TRBV27
d_gene: .
j_gene: TRBJ1-6
abundance: .
len: 16

CDR3nt: TGTGCCAGTAGTATAGCGGGGGGGTCCTACGAGCAGTACTTC
CDR3aa: CASSIAGGSYEQYF
v_gene: TRBV19
d_gene: TRBD2
j_gene: TRBJ2-7
abundance: .
len: 14

CDR3nt: TGCGCCAGCAGCTTGGGACGGGCCAGCTACGAGCAGTACTTC
CDR3aa: CASSLGRASYEQYF
v_gene: TRBV5-1
d_gene: .
j_gene: TRBJ2-7
abundance: .
len: 14

CDR3nt: TGTGCCAGCTCCCCGGACAGCAGCTCCTACGAGCAGTACTTC
CDR3aa: CASSPDSSSYEQYF
v_gene: TRBV18
d_gene: .
j_gene: TRBJ2-7
abundance: .
len: 14

CDR3nt: TGTGCCAGCAGTCCCCCGGGGGGCGCTGAAGCTTTCTTT
CDR3aa: CASSPPGGAEAFF
v_gene: TRBV27
d_gene: .
j_gene: TRBJ1-1
abundance: .
len: 13

CDR3nt: TGCAGCGTTGTTCTCATGAGGAGCTCCTACGAGCAGTACTTC
CDR3aa: CSVVLMRSSYEQYF
v_gene: TRBV29-1
d_gene: .
j_gene: TRBJ2-7
abundance: .
len: 14

CDR3nt: TGCGCCAGCAGCTTGGTCGTGGGCCGACAAGGGGGCCCCACCGGAGGGGCTGAAGCTTTCTTT
CDR3aa: CASSLVVGRQGGPTGGAEAFF
v_gene: TRBV5-1
d_gene: TRBD1
j_gene: TRBJ1-1
abundance: few
len: 21

CDR3nt: TGCGCCAGCAGCCGCGCCGGGACAGCCCCCTCGCGGGGCTACACCTTC
CDR3aa: CASSRAGTAPSRGYTF
v_gene: TRBV4-1
d_gene: TRBD1
j_gene: TRBJ1-2
abundance: .
len: 16

CDR3nt: TGTGCCAGCAGCTTAGTCCGAGGGAGGACAGGGGTCCCCTACGAGCAGTACTTC
CDR3aa: CASSLVRGRTGVPYEQYF
v_gene: TRBV7-9
d_gene: TRBD1
j_gene: TRBJ2-7
abundance: .
len: 18

CDR3nt: TGCGCCAGCAGCGCGGGACAGGGTAAAAGTGGCTACACCTTC
CDR3aa: CASSAGQGKSGYTF
v_gene: TRBV5-1
d_gene: TRBD1
j_gene: TRBJ1-2
abundance: .
len: 14

CDR3nt: TGCAGCGTTGGACAGTACACTGAAGCTTTCTTT
CDR3aa: CSVGQYTEAFF
v_gene: TRBV29-1
d_gene: .
j_gene: TRBJ1-1
abundance: .
len: 11

CDR3nt: TGTGCCTGGAGTTCGGCTGGGCGAACCTACGAGCAGTACTTC
CDR3aa: CAWSSAGRTYEQYF
v_gene: TRBV30
d_gene: .
j_gene: TRBJ2-7
abundance: few
len: 14

CDR3nt: TGCGCCAGCCGAACCCAGGGGGGCCACGAGCAGTACTTC
CDR3aa: CASRTQGGHEQYF
v_gene: TRBV5-1
d_gene: .
j_gene: TRBJ2-7
abundance: .
len: 13

CDR3nt: TGTGCCAGCAGCGCAGGGGGACAGGGGAGCTACGAGCAGTACTTC
CDR3aa: CASSAGGQGSYEQYF
v_gene: TRBV7-9
d_gene: TRBD1
j_gene: TRBJ2-7
abundance: .
len: 15

CDR3nt: TGCGCCAGCAGCTTTGGGGTCCAGCGGGCTGGGGCCAACGTCCTGACTTTC
CDR3aa: CASSFGVQRAGANVLTF
v_gene: TRBV5-1
d_gene: .
j_gene: TRBJ2-6
abundance: .
len: 17

CDR3nt: TGTGCCAGCATCCCGGGGTGGGCGACCTTT
CDR3aa: CASIPGWATF
v_gene: TRBV7-6
d_gene: .
j_gene: TRBJ1-1
abundance: few
len: 10

CDR3nt: TGTGCCAGCAGCTTGTGGGACAGGGAAATCCCCTACGAGCAGTACTTC
CDR3aa: CASSLWDREIPYEQYF
v_gene: TRBV5-5
d_gene: TRBD1
j_gene: TRBJ2-7
abundance: .
len: 16

CDR3nt: TGTGCCAGCGGGAGCAATATCGACGAGCAGTACTTC
CDR3aa: CASGSNIDEQYF
v_gene: TRBV6-5
d_gene: .
j_gene: TRBJ2-7
abundance: .
len: 12

CDR3nt: TGTGCCAGCAGGGGGACGTTGGGGGAGCAGTACTTC
CDR3aa: CASRGTLGEQYF
v_gene: TRBV6-5
d_gene: .
j_gene: TRBJ2-7
abundance: .
len: 12

CDR3nt: TGTGCCAGAAGCTTAGCCCAGACGGAGAATGGCTACACCTTC
CDR3aa: CARSLAQTENGYTF
v_gene: TRBV7-5
d_gene: .
j_gene: TRBJ1-2
abundance: .
len: 14

CDR3nt: TGTGCCAGCAGTTACTCGGGGCAGACTAACTATGGCTACACCTTC
CDR3aa: CASSYSGQTNYGYTF
v_gene: TRBV6-6
d_gene: .
j_gene: TRBJ1-2
abundance: .
len: 15

CDR3nt: TGTGCCTGGGGGCTTCTCGGCGAGCAGTACTTC
CDR3aa: CAWGLLGEQYF
v_gene: TRBV30
d_gene: .
j_gene: TRBJ2-7
abundance: once
len: 11

CDR3nt: TGTGCCAGCAGCCCGGCCCCACAGGGCTACGAGCAGTACTTC
CDR3aa: CASSPAPQGYEQYF
v_gene: TRBV7-9
d_gene: .
j_gene: TRBJ2-7
abundance: .
len: 14

CDR3nt: TGTGCCTGGAGTAGGGACAGGGCGGGCGCTGAAGCTTTCTTT
CDR3aa: CAWSRDRAGAEAFF
v_gene: TRBV30
d_gene: TRBD1
j_gene: TRBJ1-1
abundance: .
len: 14

CDR3nt: TGTGCCAGCAGTTTTAGCGGAGCGAGCTCCTACGAGCAGTACTTC
CDR3aa: CASSFSGASSYEQYF
v_gene: TRBV6-5
d_gene: .
j_gene: TRBJ2-7
abundance: .
len: 15

CDR3nt: TGCGCCAGCAGCTCGACAGGGGGGGAGACCCAGTACTTC
CDR3aa: CASSSTGGETQYF
v_gene: TRBV5-1
d_gene: TRBD1
j_gene: TRBJ2-5
abundance: .
len: 13

CDR3nt: TGTGCCAGCAGCTCGTGGCAGACTCAATATGGCTACACCTTC
CDR3aa: CASSSWQTQYGYTF
v_gene: TRBV7-2
d_gene: .
j_gene: TRBJ1-2
abundance: few
len: 14

CDR3nt: TGTGCCAGCTCCCCAGCCTTTGTACTTCACGGTTCACCCCTCCACTTT
CDR3aa: CASSPAFVLHGSPLHF
v_gene: TRBV18
d_gene: .
j_gene: TRBJ1-6
abundance: .
len: 16

CDR3nt: TGTGCCAGCAGTGAGACCCAGGGGGACTCCTCCTACGAGCAGTACTTC
CDR3aa: CASSETQGDSSYEQYF
v_gene: TRBV6-1
d_gene: .
j_gene: TRBJ2-7
abundance: .
len: 16

CDR3nt: TGTGCTAGTGGTTTGGAGATTGGGGTAGGGGGCGATACGCAGTATTTT
CDR3aa: CASGLEIGVGGDTQYF
v_gene: TRBV12-5
d_gene: TRBD1
j_gene: TRBJ2-3
abundance: .
len: 16

CDR3nt: TGTGCTAGCAGCTTGGGACAGGGACGGAACAATGAGCAGTTCTTC
CDR3aa: CASSLGQGRNNEQFF
v_gene: TRBV7-7
d_gene: TRBD1
j_gene: TRBJ2-1
abundance: .
len: 15

CDR3nt: TGCGCCAGCAGCCAATTAGAGCCGGGACAGGGGGCCTACGAGCAGTACTTC
CDR3aa: CASSQLEPGQGAYEQYF
v_gene: TRBV4-1
d_gene: TRBD1
j_gene: TRBJ2-7
abundance: .
len: 17